This T cell receptor (beta chain) is drawn from a study of blood T cell repertoires in COVID-19. About the study: Samples taken during acute and convalescent COVID-19 were collected in the United States, Italy and Spain.

This clone was recorded only once. Per the study methods: Amplification from reference gene primers served as the basis for estimated nucleated cell counts. The table came from immunoSEQ multiplex PCR; TCRdb's copy has only in-frame clones and leaves some out. D and trimming come from the DNA, and the V and J calls and clone size come from that table. There are around 300,000 clones in the sample; roughly 85% occur only once, and 11% lies in the top ten. This CDR3 comprises 18 residues. Deletions cut 5 bases from V and 7 bases from J, with 30 bases between. Per germline, CDR1 SQVTM and CDR2 ANQGSEA. This chain joins TRBV29-1 and TRBJ2-1, with a tentative D call TRBD1 (6 bases). This clonotype was sampled from a woman aged 70-85 years with acute or convalescent COVID-19. Sequences were obtained from peripheral blood. The CDR3 sequence: CSVKGRRPDSFGRNEQFF. The CDR3, as DNA: TGCAGCGTTAAAGGGCGCAGACCGGACAGTTTTGGTCGGAATGAGCAGTTCTTC.